The 19 T cell receptor beta chains reported below all come from one sample, sequenced in a study of identical twins. TCRdb re-derived calls from the 5' RACE reads in MiXCR, one entry per CDR3 protein. This table holds approximately 590,000 distinct CDR3 sequences, 9.6% found once. This sample was shared with a second study, whose subject was yellow fever vaccine responses in identical twins.

Sequencing used PBMCs. These TCRs come from a woman between 18 and 29 years old in good health.

This clonotype has a handful of counts. The chain has TRBV18 and TRBJ2-3; 9 bases are shared with TRBD2. V was clipped by 10 bases and J by 0 bases; unmatched bases: 20. The CDR3 has 19 amino acids. Germline CDR1 reads KGHSH; CDR2 reads LQKENI. The CDR3 DNA follows: TGTGCCACCCGAAGCAGGGGGACGCGGGAGGGCCAGAGCACAGATACGCAGTATTTT. This encodes CATRSRGTREGQSTDTQYF.

This clonotype came up a few times. V and J are TRBV24-1 and TRBJ2-2, with D possibly matching TRBD2 (5 bases). The germline gives CDR1 KGHDR, CDR2 SFDVKD. The CDR3 totals 15 residues. V dropped 4 bases and J dropped 2 bases, with 10 bases sitting between them. The CDR3 here is CATSEGDDNTGELFF. The CDR3 DNA follows: TGTGCCACCAGTGAGGGAGACGATAACACCGGGGAGCTGTTTTTT.

In this sample, this clonotype turned up a few times. The chain employs TRBV6-1 and TRBJ1-1; no clear D gene. The germline V and J ends were trimmed by 2 bases and 1 base, with 17 bases remaining between them. The CDR3 loop spans 17 amino acids. CDR1 is MNHNS, CDR2 SASEGT, per germline. CDR3 amino acids: CASSESRLVGRNTEAFF. The CDR3 bases are TGTGCCAGCAGTGAATCCAGATTAGTAGGGAGGAACACTGAAGCTTTCTTT.

This clonotype showed up just a few times. The V gene is TRBV7-3, the J gene TRBJ2-2; D not certain. V was clipped by 6 bases and J by 0 bases, with 14 bases between them. Germline CDR1 SGHTA, CDR2 FQGTGA. CDR3 length equals 16 residues. The CDR3 nucleotides read TGTGCCAGCAGTTACACAGACGGAGCGAACACCGGGGAGCTGTTTTTT. The encoded protein is CASSYTDGANTGELFF.

A note on this clonotype: This could be a read error, since a much larger clone is one nucleotide away. V usage is TRBV5-1 and J usage is TRBJ2-7; TRBD1 agrees at 7 bases. CDR1 is SGHRS, CDR2 YFSETQ, per germline. This CDR3 comprises 13 residues. CDR3 DNA sequence: TGCACCAGCAGCCGGGACAGCAACTACGAGCAGTACTTC. It is translated as CTSSRDSNYEQYF. Looking up the rest from reference TRBV5-1 and TRBJ2-7 gives the full variable domain: KAGVTQTPRYLIKTRGQQVTLSCSPISGHRSVSWYQQTPGQGLQFLFEYFSETQRNKGNFPGRFSGRQFSNSRSEMNVSTLELGDSALYLCTSSRDSNYEQYFGPGTRLTVT.

This chain connects TRBV6-2 or TRBV6-3 to TRBJ2-7; D might be TRBD1 (5 bases). Trimming left V 8 bases short and J 4 bases short, with 21 bases between. The CDR3 is 15 amino acids. Germline V gives CDR1 MNHEY, CDR2 SVGEGT. CDR3 nucleotides: TGTGCCAGCTGGGAACAAAGGGGCGGCTGGTACGAGCAGTACTTC. Its protein is CASWEQRGGWYEQYF.

For this clonotype: A much bigger clone sits one base away, suggesting this may be a read error. The chain recombines TRBV29-1 with TRBJ2-5; no reliable D call. Germline-derived CDR1 and CDR2 are SQVTM and ANQGSEA. The CDR3 covers 11 residues. The CDR3 DNA follows: TGCACCTGTCAGAACCAAGAGACCCAGTACTTC. As protein: CTCQNQETQYF.

This clonotype was counted only a few times. The chain joins TRBV6-2 or TRBV6-3 to TRBJ1-1; the D gene is possibly TRBD1 (6 bases). CDR1 is MNHEY, CDR2 SVGEGT, per germline. The length of the CDR3 is 23 residues. Trimming left V 2 bases short and J 1 base short, with 35 bases between. The chain's CDR3 is CASSYLLASGGNRGGGENTEAFF. CDR3 DNA sequence: TGTGCCAGCAGTTACCTCCTCGCATCGGGAGGGAATCGGGGCGGGGGCGAGAACACTGAAGCTTTCTTT.

Notes on this clonotype: Given a much more abundant clone one base away, this may be a read error. The chain combines TRBV5-1 with TRBJ2-1, with 7 bases that match TRBD1. After removal of 4 bases from V and 4 bases from J, the junction contained 8 bases not matched to a gene. Per the germline V gene, CDR1 is SGHRS and CDR2 is YFSETQ. The CDR3 length is 15 residues. CDR3 DNA sequence: TGCGCCAGCAGCCCGCAGGGGGAAGAATACAATGAGCAGTTCTTC. As protein: CASSPQGEEYNEQFF.

This clonotype was recorded at least ten times. This chain links TRBV5-5 with TRBJ2-5; D is possibly TRBD1 (6 bases). The CDR3 spans 16 residues. The germline CDR1 and CDR2 sequences are SGHKS and YYEKEE (reference sequence). Between the trimmed V and J ends, which lost 5 bases and 1 base, there was a span of 18 bases. CDR3 sequence (DNA): TGTGCCAGCAGGATGACACAGGGTAGCCCCCAAGAGACCCAGTACTTC. It encodes CASRMTQGSPQETQYF.

This clonotype showed up just a few times. The chain joins TRBV23-1 to TRBJ2-7, with a tentative D call TRBD2 (5 bases). TRBV23-1 is treated as an ORF (open reading frame) with a function not yet certain. The ends were cut back, 4 bases at V and 1 base at J, with 23 bases in the middle. This CDR3 has 18 amino acids. The CDR3 loop is CASSLRVEEIEGSYEQYF. The DNA of the CDR3 is TGCGCCAGCAGTCTAAGGGTTGAAGAAATTGAGGGTTCCTACGAGCAGTACTTC.

A word on this clonotype: This may be a read error, as it is one base from a much larger clone. The genes are TRBV6-4 and TRBJ2-2; TRBD2 agrees at 10 bases. CDR1 and CDR2 (germline): MRHNA, SNTAGT. CDR3 length: 15 amino acids. CDR3 region: CASSSSGSDTRELFF. The CDR3 DNA reads TGTGCCAGCAGCTCTAGCGGGAGCGACACCCGGGAGCTGTTTTTT.

As to this clonotype: This could be a read error, since a much larger clone is one nucleotide away. V usage is TRBV7-9 and J usage is TRBJ2-2; weak D call: TRBD2 (5 bases). V dropped 5 bases and J dropped 6 bases, with 22 bases sitting between them. Per germline, CDR1 SEHNR and CDR2 FQNEAQ (reference sequence). The CDR3 contains 17 residues. CDR3 in amino acids: CASSPLPRGSSSGELFF. As DNA, the CDR3 is TGTGCCAGCAGCCCGCTTCCGAGAGGGAGTTCTTCCGGGGAGCTGTTTTTT.

This clonotype was counted between two and nine times. V is TRBV4-2 and J is TRBJ2-3, with no clear D. CDR1 and CDR2 from the germline V gene are LGHNA and YNFKEQ. The CDR3 is 16 amino acids. Trimming pared 2 bases from V and 4 bases from J, leaving 16 bases between. CDR3 nucleotide sequence: TGTGCCAGCAGCCAAAGGAAGGGTGGTTTTGCAGATACGCAGTATTTT. This translates into CASSQRKGGFADTQYF.

This clonotype has more than one count but fewer than ten. The rearrangement joins TRBV11-1 to TRBJ2-1; tentative D call: TRBD1 (6 bases). Germline V lookup: CDR1 SGHAT, CDR2 FQDESV (reference sequence). The CDR3 has 18 residues. V was cut by 5 bases and J by 4 bases, with 24 bases left in between. The CDR3 coding sequence is TGTGCCAGCAGCCCTATTGGGATGTGGACAGACTCTTACAATGAGCAGTTCTTC. It yields the protein CASSPIGMWTDSYNEQFF.

The chain combines TRBV2 with TRBJ2-5; TRBD2 agrees at 14 bases. CDR3 size: 15 residues. Losses at the gene ends were 7 bases for V and 2 bases for J; bases not matched to a gene: 3. Germline V gene sequence: CDR1 SNHLY, CDR2 FYNNEI. The CDR3 nucleotides are TGTGCCAGCAAGGGACTAGCGGGGGTACAAGAGACCCAGTACTTC. This gives the protein CASKGLAGVQETQYF.

This clonotype was observed many times. The V and J genes are TRBV7-9 and TRBJ2-7; D possibly corresponds to TRBD1 (5 bases). V lost 6 bases, J lost 2 bases, and 11 bases lay in between. The CDR3 totals 13 residues. Germline lookup yields CDR1 SEHNR and CDR2 FQNEAQ (reference sequence). CDR3 in DNA: TGTGCCAGCAGACCGACAGCCGCCTACGAGCAGTACTTC. Its translation is CASRPTAAYEQYF.

This chain joins TRBV29-1 and TRBJ2-2; a weak D match, TRBD1 (6 bases). The CDR3 extends over 14 amino acids. V was cut by 7 bases and J by 3 bases, with 15 bases left in between. Germline lookup yields CDR1 SQVTM and CDR2 ANQGSEA. The CDR3 sequence is CSAAGALHTGELFF. CDR3 in DNA: TGCAGCGCCGCAGGGGCGCTGCACACCGGGGAGCTGTTTTTT.

This clonotype was detected ten times or more. The gene calls are TRBV6-4 and TRBJ2-3; D tentatively fits TRBD1 or TRBD2 (7 bases each). This CDR3 has 16 amino acids. V was pared by 0 bases and J by 1 base, with 11 bases between. Germline V gene lookup returns CDR1 MRHNA and CDR2 SNTAGT. The CDR3 nucleotides read TGTGCCAGCAGTGACTCGGCAGGGGGGGGCACAGATACGCAGTATTTT. Its translation: CASSDSAGGGTDTQYF.